This passage covers 11 T cell receptor beta chains from one sample sequenced in a study of cytomegalovirus exposure and HLA in healthy donors. In the PCR, 60 Vbeta and 13 Jbeta primers were used. Profiled with immunoSEQ multiplex PCR; TCRdb holds only in-frame clones, not every one. The sample yields about 140,000 clones, approximately 87% seen once. The sequenced sample consisted of PBMCs. All receptors come from a man aged 35-49 years in good health and CMV-seronegative.

About this clone: Other nucleotide sequences from this sample produce the same CDR3. This sequence joins TRBV4-3 and TRBJ2-3; TRBD1 is a possible D gene (6 bases). The CDR3 is made up of 15 amino acids. V lost 0 bases and J lost 3, with 10 bases in between. The V gene's germline CDR1 is LGHNA and CDR2 YSLEER. CDR3 sequence reads: CASSQDLRGTDTQYF. CDR3 nucleotide sequence: TGCGCCAGCAGCCAAGATCTGAGGGGGACAGATACGCAGTATTTT.

This rearrangement joins TRBV10-1 to TRBJ2-7; D may be TRBD1 (6 bases). V was cut by 6 bases and J by 2 bases, with 11 bases left in between. This CDR3 has 13 residues. Germline V CDR1 and CDR2: WNHNN, SYGVQD (reference sequence). This chain's CDR3 is CASRGAGTYEQYF. In DNA form, the CDR3 reads TGCGCCAGCAGGGGGGCAGGGACCTACGAGCAGTACTTC.

The V gene is TRBV6-1, the J gene TRBJ2-5; 11 positions match TRBD2. Trimming cost V 2 bases and J 5 bases; bases outside gene matches: 4. The CDR3 has 15 residues. The V gene's germline CDR1 is MNHNS and CDR2 SASEGT. The CDR3 loop reads CASSEIAGGSETQYF. The CDR3 DNA follows: TGTGCCAGCAGTGAAATAGCGGGGGGGAGTGAGACCCAGTACTTC.

Only a few counts were recorded for this clone. The chain recombines TRBV5-6 with TRBJ2-7; TRBD2 matches 14 bases. V was clipped by 3 bases and J by 6 bases; unmatched bases: 5. Germline-derived CDR1 and CDR2 are SGHDT and YYEEEE. The CDR3 totals 15 residues. The CDR3 sequence: CASSYYGLAGGEQYF. In nucleotides, the CDR3 is TGTGCCAGCAGCTACTACGGACTAGCGGGAGGCGAGCAGTACTTC.

The chain is built from TRBV6-6 and TRBJ2-2, with TRBD2 matching 12 bases. The CDR3 runs 16 residues. The V and J ends lost 5 bases and 2 bases, in that order; junction bases with no gene match: 3. CDR1 is MNHNY and CDR2 is SVGAGI in the germline V gene (reference sequence). The DNA for the CDR3 is TGTGCCAGCAGTCAGACTAGCGGGGGTAACACCGGGGAGCTGTTTTTT. It is translated as CASSQTSGGNTGELFF.

The CDR3 reads CASSDRGTPASYGYTF. CDR3 DNA: TGTGCCAGCAGCGACCGCGGGACCCCAGCAAGCTATGGCTACACCTTC. The genes are TRBV7-9 and TRBJ1-2; tentatively, D is TRBD1 (5 bases). V gave up 5 bases and J gave up 4 bases, with 20 bases separating them. The V gene's germline CDR1 is SEHNR and CDR2 FQNEAQ (reference sequence). CDR3 size: 16 residues.

This clone has just one count. The chain recombines TRBV30 with TRBJ1-3, with 7 positions matching TRBD1. There are 16 residues in the CDR3. Germline V gene sequence: CDR1 GTSNPN, CDR2 SVGIG (reference sequence). Trimming removed 3 bases from V and 0 bases from J; junction bases left unmatched: 8. DNA for the CDR3: TGTGCCTGGAGCAGATTGACAGGGATCTCTGGAAACACCATATATTTT. This encodes CAWSRLTGISGNTIYF.

The chain combines TRBV7-9 with TRBJ2-7, with TRBD2 matching over 11 bases. Germline-derived CDR1 and CDR2 are SEHNR and FQNEAQ (reference sequence). V gave up 3 bases and J gave up 3 bases; unmatched junction bases: 4. The CDR3 has 15 amino acids. The CDR3 sequence is CASSFDGLAGYEQYF. In DNA form, the CDR3 reads TGTGCCAGCAGCTTCGATGGACTAGCGGGCTACGAGCAGTACTTC.

The chain employs TRBV7-6 and TRBJ1-5; D possibly corresponds to TRBD1 (5 bases). The CDR3 totals 14 residues. CDR1 and CDR2 from the germline V gene are SGHVS and FNYEAQ. V lost 1 base and J lost 3, with 7 bases in between. The CDR3 region has the DNA TGTGCCAGCAGCTTAGGACAGCCCAATCAGCCCCAGCATTTT. Protein sequence: CASSLGQPNQPQHF.

The genes are TRBV4-1 and TRBJ1-2, with 7 bases identical to TRBD1. The trim removed 3 bases at V and 0 bases at J, leaving 7 bases unmatched. The CDR3 has 16 amino acids. Per the germline V gene, CDR1 is MGHRA and CDR2 is YSYEKL. The DNA of the CDR3 is TGCGCCAGCAGCCATGAAAGGGACAGCTCTAACTATGGCTACACCTTC. It encodes CASSHERDSSNYGYTF.

This chain links TRBV28 with TRBJ1-6; 7 positions agree with TRBD1. Germline V gene lookup returns CDR1 MDHEN and CDR2 SYDVKM. The V and J ends lost 5 bases and 5 bases, in that order; junction bases with no gene match: 6. The length of the CDR3 is 15 residues. The CDR3 DNA reads TGTGCCAGCAGTATCAGGGACAGTAATAATTCACCCCTCCACTTT. It codes for CASSIRDSNNSPLHF.